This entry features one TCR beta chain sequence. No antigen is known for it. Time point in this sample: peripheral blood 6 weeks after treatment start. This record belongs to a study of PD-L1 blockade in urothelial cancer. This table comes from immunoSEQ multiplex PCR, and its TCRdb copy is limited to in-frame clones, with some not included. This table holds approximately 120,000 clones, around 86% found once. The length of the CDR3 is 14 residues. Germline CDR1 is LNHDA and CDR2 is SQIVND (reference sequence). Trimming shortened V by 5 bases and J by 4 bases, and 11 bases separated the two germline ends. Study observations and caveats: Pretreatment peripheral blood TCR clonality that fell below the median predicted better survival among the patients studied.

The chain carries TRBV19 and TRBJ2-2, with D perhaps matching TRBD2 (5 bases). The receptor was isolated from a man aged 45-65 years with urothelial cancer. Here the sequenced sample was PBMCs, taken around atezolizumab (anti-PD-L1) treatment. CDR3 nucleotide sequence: TGTGCCAGTAGTCAAAAGCGGACCACCGGGGAGCTGTTTTTT. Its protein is CASSQKRTTGELFF.